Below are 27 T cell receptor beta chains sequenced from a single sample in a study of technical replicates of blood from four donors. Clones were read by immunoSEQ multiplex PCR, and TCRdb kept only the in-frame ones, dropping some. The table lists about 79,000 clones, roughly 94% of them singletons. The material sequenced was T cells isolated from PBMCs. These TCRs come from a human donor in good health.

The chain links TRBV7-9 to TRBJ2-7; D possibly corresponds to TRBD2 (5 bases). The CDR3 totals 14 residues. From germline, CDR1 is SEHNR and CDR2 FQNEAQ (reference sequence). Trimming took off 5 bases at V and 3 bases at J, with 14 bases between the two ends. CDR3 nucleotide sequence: TGTGCCAGCAGCCTCAGGACCAGCGGCTACGAGCAGTACTTC. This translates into CASSLRTSGYEQYF.

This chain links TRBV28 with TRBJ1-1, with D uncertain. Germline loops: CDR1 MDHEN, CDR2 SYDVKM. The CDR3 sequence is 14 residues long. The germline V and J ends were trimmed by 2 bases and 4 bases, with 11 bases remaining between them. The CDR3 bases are TGTGCCAGCAGTTTACCCCAGGTACGCACTGAAGCTTTCTTT. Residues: CASSLPQVRTEAFF.

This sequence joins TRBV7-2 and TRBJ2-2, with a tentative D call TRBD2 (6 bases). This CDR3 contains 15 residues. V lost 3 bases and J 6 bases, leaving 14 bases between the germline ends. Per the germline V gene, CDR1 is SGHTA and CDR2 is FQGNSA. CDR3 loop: CASSFRLAPSGELFF. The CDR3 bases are TGTGCCAGCAGCTTTAGGCTAGCGCCCTCCGGGGAGCTGTTTTTT.

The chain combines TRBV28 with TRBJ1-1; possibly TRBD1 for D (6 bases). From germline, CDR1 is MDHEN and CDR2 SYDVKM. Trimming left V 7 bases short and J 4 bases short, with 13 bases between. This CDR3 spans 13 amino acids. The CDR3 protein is CASINQGSTEAFF. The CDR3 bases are TGTGCCAGCATCAATCAGGGGTCCACTGAAGCTTTCTTT.

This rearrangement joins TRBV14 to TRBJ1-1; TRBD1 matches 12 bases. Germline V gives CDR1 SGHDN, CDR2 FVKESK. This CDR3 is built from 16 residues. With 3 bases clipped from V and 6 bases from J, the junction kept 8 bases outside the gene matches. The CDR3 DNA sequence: TGTGCCAGCAGCCACTCCGGGACAGGGGGCGCCGCTGAAGCTTTCTTT. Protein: CASSHSGTGGAAEAFF.

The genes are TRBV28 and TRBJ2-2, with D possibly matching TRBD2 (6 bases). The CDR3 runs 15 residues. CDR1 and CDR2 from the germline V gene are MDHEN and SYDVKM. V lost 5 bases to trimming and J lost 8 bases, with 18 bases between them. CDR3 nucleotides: TGTGCCAGCAGTCCCGGACTATTCTCGGCTGGGGAGCTGTTTTTT. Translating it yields CASSPGLFSAGELFF.

The CDR3 DNA reads TGTGCCAGTAGTCCCAATACACGACAGCCCGGGACAAGTTTTTTT. It yields the protein CASSPNTRQPGTSFF. The chain combines TRBV19 with TRBJ1-4, with D possibly being TRBD1 (6 bases). The CDR3 runs 15 residues. V was clipped by 5 bases and J by 17 bases, with 27 bases between them. In germline, CDR1 is LNHDA, CDR2 SQIVND (reference sequence).

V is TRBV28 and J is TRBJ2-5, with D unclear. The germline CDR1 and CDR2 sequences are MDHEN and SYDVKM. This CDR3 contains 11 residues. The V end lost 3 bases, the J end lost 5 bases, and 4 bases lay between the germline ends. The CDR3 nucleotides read TGTGCCAGCAGTTTCCTTGAGACCCAGTACTTC. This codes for CASSFLETQYF.

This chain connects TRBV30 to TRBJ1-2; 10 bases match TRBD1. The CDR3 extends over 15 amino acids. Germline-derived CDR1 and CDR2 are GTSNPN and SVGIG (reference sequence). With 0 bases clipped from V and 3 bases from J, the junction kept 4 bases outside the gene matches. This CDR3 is CAWSVRQGAHYGYTF. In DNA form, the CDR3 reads TGTGCCTGGAGTGTACGACAGGGGGCCCACTATGGCTACACCTTC.

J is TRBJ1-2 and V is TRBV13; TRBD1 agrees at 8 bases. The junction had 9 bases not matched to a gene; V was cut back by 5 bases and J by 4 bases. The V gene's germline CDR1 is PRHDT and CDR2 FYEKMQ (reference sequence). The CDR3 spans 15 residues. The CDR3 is CASSPGGFSLYGYTF. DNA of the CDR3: TGTGCCAGCAGCCCAGGGGGCTTTTCACTCTATGGCTACACCTTC. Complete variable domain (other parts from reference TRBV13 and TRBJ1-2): AAGVIQSPRHLIKEKRETATLKCYPIPRHDTVYWYQQGPGQDPQFLISFYEKMQSDKGSIPDRFSAQQFSDYHSELNMSSLELGDSALYFCASSPGGFSLYGYTFGSGTRLTVV.

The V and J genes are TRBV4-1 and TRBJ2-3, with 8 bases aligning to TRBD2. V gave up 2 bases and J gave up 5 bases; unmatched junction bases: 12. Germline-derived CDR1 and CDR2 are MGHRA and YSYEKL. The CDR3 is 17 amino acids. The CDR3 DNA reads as TGCGCCAGCAGCCAATCCATGAGCGGGAGTATCCAAGATACGCAGTATTTT. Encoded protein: CASSQSMSGSIQDTQYF.

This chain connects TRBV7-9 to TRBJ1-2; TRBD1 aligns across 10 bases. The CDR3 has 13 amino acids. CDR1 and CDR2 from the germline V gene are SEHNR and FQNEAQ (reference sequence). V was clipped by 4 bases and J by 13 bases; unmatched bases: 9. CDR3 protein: CASSSGDRGLITF. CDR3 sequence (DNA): TGTGCCAGCAGCTCGGGGGACAGGGGTCTGATCACCTTC.

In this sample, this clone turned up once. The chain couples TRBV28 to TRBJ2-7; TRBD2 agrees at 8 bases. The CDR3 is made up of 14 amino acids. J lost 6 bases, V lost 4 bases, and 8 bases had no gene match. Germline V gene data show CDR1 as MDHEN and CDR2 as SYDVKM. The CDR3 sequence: CASSSPGLVTEQYF. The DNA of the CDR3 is TGTGCCAGCAGTTCCCCGGGACTAGTGACCGAGCAGTACTTC.

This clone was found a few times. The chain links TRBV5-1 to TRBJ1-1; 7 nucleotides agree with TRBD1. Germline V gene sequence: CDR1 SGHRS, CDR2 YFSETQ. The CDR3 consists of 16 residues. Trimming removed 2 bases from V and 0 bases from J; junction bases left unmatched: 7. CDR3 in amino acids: CASSFPGGTMNTEAFF. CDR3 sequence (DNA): TGCGCCAGCAGCTTTCCAGGGGGAACCATGAACACTGAAGCTTTCTTT. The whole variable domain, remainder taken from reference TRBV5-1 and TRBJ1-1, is KAGVTQTPRYLIKTRGQQVTLSCSPISGHRSVSWYQQTPGQGLQFLFEYFSETQRNKGNFPGRFSGRQFSNSRSEMNVSTLELGDSALYLCASSFPGGTMNTEAFFGQGTRLTVV.

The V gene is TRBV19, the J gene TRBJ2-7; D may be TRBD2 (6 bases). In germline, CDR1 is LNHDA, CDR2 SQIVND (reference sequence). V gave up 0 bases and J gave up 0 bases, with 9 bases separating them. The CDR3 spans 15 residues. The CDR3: CASSIDPGSSYEQYF. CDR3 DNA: TGTGCCAGTAGTATAGATCCCGGGAGCTCCTACGAGCAGTACTTC.

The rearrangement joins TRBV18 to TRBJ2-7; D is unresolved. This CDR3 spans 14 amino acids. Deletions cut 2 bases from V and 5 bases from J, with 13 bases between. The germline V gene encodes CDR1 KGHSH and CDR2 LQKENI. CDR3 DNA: TGTGCCAGCTCACCAACGTCGGGTCGGGACGAGCAGTACTTC. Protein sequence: CASSPTSGRDEQYF.

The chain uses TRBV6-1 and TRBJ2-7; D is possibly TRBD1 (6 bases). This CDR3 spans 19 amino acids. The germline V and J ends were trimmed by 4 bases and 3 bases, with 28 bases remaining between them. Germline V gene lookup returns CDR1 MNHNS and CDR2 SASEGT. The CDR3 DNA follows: TGTGCCAGCAGTGTATTAAGACAGGTCATAGGGTGGGGTGACTACGAGCAGTACTTC. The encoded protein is CASSVLRQVIGWGDYEQYF.

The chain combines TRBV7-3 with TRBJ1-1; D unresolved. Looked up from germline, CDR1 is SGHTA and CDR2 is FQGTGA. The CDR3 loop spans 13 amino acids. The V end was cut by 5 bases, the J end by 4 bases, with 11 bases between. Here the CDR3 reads CASSAERFTEAFF. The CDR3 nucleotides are TGTGCCAGCAGCGCAGAGCGTTTCACTGAAGCTTTCTTT.

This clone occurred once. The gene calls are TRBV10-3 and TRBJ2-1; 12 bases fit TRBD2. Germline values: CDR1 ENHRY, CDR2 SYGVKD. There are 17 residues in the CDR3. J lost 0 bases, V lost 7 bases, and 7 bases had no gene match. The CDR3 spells CAITWTSGVSSYNEQFF. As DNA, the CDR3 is TGTGCCATCACCTGGACTAGCGGGGTGAGCTCCTACAATGAGCAGTTCTTC.

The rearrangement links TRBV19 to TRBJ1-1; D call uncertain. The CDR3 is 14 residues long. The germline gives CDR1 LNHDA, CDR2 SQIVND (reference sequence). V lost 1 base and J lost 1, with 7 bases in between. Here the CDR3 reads CASSIGTANTEAFF. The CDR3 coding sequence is TGTGCCAGTAGTATAGGCACAGCGAACACTGAAGCTTTCTTT.

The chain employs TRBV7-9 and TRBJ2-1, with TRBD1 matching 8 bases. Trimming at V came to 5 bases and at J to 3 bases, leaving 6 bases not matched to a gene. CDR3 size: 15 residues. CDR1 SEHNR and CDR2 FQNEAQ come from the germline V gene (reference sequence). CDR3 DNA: TGTGCCAGCAGCCTTAAGGGACAGGTCTACAATGAGCAGTTCTTC. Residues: CASSLKGQVYNEQFF.

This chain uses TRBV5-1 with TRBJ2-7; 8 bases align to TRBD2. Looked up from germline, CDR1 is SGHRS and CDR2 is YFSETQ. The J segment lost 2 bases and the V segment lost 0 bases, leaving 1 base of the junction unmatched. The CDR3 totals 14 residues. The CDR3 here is CASSLGLATYEQYF. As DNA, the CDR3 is TGCGCCAGCAGCTTGGGACTAGCGACCTACGAGCAGTACTTC.

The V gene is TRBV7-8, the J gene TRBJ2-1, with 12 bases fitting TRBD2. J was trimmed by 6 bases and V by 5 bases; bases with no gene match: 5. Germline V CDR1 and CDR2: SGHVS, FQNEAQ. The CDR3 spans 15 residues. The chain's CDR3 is CASSPTSGGSNEQFF. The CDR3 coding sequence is TGTGCCAGCAGCCCCACTAGCGGGGGGTCCAATGAGCAGTTCTTC.

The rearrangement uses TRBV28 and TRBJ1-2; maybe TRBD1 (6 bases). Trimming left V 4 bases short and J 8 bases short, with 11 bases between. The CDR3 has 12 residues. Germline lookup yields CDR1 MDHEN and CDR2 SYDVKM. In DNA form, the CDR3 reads TGTGCCAGCAGTTCCCCGGGGGGCGGCTACACCTTC. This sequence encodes CASSSPGGGYTF.

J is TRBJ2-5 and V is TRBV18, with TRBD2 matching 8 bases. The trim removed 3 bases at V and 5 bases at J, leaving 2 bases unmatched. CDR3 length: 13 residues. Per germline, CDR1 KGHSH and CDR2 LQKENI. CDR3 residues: CASSPGTSETQYF. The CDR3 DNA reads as TGTGCCAGCTCACCCGGGACTAGTGAGACCCAGTACTTC.

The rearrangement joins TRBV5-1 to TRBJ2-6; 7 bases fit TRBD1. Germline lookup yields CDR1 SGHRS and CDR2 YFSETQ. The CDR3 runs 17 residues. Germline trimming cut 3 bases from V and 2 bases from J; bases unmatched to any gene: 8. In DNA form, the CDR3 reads TGCGCCAGCAGCTGGAATCCGACAGGGACTGGGGCCAACGTCCTGACTTTC. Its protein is CASSWNPTGTGANVLTF.

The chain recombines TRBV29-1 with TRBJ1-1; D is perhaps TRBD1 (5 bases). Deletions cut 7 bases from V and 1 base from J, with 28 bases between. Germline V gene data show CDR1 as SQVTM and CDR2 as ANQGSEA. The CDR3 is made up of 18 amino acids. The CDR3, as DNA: TGCAGCGGGGATATTAGAGATGGGCAGGGTAGGGAGAACACTGAAGCTTTCTTT. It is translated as CSGDIRDGQGRENTEAFF.